Following are 2 T cell receptor beta chains from one sample sequenced in a study of CD8 T cells in Susac syndrome. Random hexamers served to reverse transcribe roughly 0.5 to 1 ug RNA. Each CDR3 protein is one row after TCRdb ran MiXCR on the immunoSEQ multiplex PCR reads. This table has around 170,000 distinct CDR3 sequences, about 94% appearing once. The source material was CD4+ T cells from PBMCs. Receptors were obtained from a human donor with Susac syndrome.

This chain links TRBV4-3 with TRBJ1-1, with no clear D. Germline V CDR1 and CDR2: LGHNA, YSLEER. The CDR3 has 13 amino acids. V lost 5 bases and J lost 0, with 7 bases in between. In DNA form, the CDR3 reads TGCGCCAGCAGCGCAAGCATGAACACTGAAGCTTTCTTT. It yields the protein CASSASMNTEAFF.

The J gene is TRBJ2-3, the V gene TRBV7-3, with 7 bases aligning to TRBD2. The germline gives CDR1 SGHTA, CDR2 FQGTGA. This CDR3 has 13 amino acids. J gave up 5 bases and V 5 bases, and 4 bases lay outside the gene matches. The CDR3 DNA is TGTGCCAGCAGCGGTAGCGGGTTAGATACGCAGTATTTT. Its protein product is CASSGSGLDTQYF. The complete variable domain, with remaining parts taken from reference TRBV7-3 and TRBJ2-3, reads GAGVSQTPSNKVTEKGKYVELRCDPISGHTALYWYRQSLGQGPEFLIYFQGTGAADDSGLPNDRFFAVRPEGSVSTLKIQRTERGDSAVYLCASSGSGLDTQYFGPGTRLTVL.